There are many counts of the clone carrying this TCR beta chain. Its antigen is as yet unknown. Individual cDNA molecules received unique molecular identifiers. Each CDR3 protein is one row after TCRdb ran MiXCR on the 5' RACE reads. The sample shows about 27,000 distinct CDR3 sequences, 4% to 4.5% of them seen only once. This sample was included in a study of early T cells in non-severe SARS-CoV-2 infection. For the study at large: Alpha and beta chains were unpaired, from unsorted whole-blood bulk RNA. Study-wide findings and caveats: Anti-spike CD8 specificities were favored by VDJdb matching, whose results missed private and CD4 specificities.

The J segment lost 2 bases and the V segment lost 1 base, leaving 4 bases of the junction unmatched. Germline V gene data show CDR1 as SGHRS and CDR2 as YFSETQ. This CDR3 region has 15 residues. This sequence was found in an adult who was a healthcare worker with PCR-confirmed SARS-CoV-2 infection or an uninfected control (not recorded which). The chain uses TRBV5-1 and TRBJ2-3; 7 bases are a match to TRBD1. The sequenced sample was whole blood. The CDR3 spells CASSLTGQYTDTQYF. The CDR3 bases are TGCGCCAGCAGCTTGACGGGACAGTACACAGATACGCAGTATTTT. Combining the CDR3 with reference TRBV5-1 and TRBJ2-3 gives the whole variable domain KAGVTQTPRYLIKTRGQQVTLSCSPISGHRSVSWYQQTPGQGLQFLFEYFSETQRNKGNFPGRFSGRQFSNSRSEMNVSTLELGDSALYLCASSLTGQYTDTQYFGPGTRLTVL.